This paragraph reports one T cell receptor (beta chain). Its antigen is undetermined. Next came a second PCR, run for about 7 to 11 cycles, which used a sample-barcoded 5' primer along with a J-beta primer mix. One entry per CDR3 protein, called by TCRdb with MiXCR from the 5' RACE reads. The sample yields some 900,000 distinct CDR3 sequences, less than 35% seen once. This sample stems from a study of blood T cells in healthy people across ages. Trimming left V 5 bases short and J 4 bases short, with 16 bases between. The CDR3 has 16 amino acids. Germline V gene lookup returns CDR1 SGHRS and CDR2 YFSETQ. General study points: Observed TCR beta diversity per million T cells went down as age went up. This fall followed a roughly linear course with age.

J is TRBJ2-6 and V is TRBV5-1; a possible D gene is TRBD1 (6 bases). The clonotype originates from a woman older than 75 in good health. Sequencing was performed on blood. CDR3 DNA: TGCGCCAGCAGTCCCGGGACAACCTTGGGGGCCAACGTCCTGACTTTC. Translated, it gives CASSPGTTLGANVLTF.